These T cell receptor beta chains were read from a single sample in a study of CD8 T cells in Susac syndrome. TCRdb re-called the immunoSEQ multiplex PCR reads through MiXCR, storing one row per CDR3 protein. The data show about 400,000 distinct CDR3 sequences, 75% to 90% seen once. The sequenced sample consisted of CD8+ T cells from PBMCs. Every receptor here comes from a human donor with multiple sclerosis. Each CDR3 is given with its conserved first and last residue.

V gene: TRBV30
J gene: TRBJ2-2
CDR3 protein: CAWSSVGLAGTGELFF

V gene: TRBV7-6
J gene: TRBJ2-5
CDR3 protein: CASSLGQVQVPQYF

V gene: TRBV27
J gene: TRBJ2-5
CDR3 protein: CASSPEGETQCF

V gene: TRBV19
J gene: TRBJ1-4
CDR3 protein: CASSPGDSYATNERLFF

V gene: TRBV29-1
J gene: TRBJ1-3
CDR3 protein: CSVQTESGNTIYF

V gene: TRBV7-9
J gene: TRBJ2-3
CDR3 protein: CASSSYGTGIRTDTQYF

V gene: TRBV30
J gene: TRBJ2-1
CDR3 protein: CAWSSQGTYNEQFF

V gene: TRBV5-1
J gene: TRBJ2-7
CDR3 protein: CASSLDVGGNEQYF

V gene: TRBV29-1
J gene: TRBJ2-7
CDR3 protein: CSVEDSGPPYEQYF

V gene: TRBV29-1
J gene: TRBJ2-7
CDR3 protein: CSVEDTGIEYEQYF

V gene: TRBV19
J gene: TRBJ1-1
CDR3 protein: CASSIGRGTVEAFF

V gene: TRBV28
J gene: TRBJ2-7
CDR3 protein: CASSFGDRASSYEQYF

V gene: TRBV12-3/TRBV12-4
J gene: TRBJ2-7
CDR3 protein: CASSVTRAHEQYF

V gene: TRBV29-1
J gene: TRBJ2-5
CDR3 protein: CSGRGQWETQYF

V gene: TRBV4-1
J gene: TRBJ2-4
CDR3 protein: CASSHAGGDNIQYF

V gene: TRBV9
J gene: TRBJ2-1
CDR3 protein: CASSHFDRASYNEQFF

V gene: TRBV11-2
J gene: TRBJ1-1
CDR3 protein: CASSFRSVAEAFF

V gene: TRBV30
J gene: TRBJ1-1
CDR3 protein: CAWNEGVNTEAFF

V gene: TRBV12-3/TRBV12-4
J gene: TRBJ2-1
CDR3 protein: CASSFRTSGRAVSYNEQFF

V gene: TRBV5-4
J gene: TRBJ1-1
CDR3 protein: CASSLVGEWGTEAFF

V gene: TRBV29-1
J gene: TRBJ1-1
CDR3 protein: CSVEGVGAEAFF

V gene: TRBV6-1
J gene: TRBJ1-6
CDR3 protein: CAIDGASPLHF

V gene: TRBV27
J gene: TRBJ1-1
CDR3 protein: CASSASTGGSTEAFF

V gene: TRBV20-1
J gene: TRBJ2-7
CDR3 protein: CSARPRTGLPYEQYF

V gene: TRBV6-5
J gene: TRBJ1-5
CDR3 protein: CASSYRWGPNQPQHF

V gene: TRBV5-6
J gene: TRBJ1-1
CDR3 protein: CASSPSWENTEAFF

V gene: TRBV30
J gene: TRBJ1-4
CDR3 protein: CAWSSGTDTNEKLFF

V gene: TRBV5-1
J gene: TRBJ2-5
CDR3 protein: CASSLSGLTSGRQETQYF

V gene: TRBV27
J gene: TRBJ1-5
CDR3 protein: CASSSVGGNQPQHF

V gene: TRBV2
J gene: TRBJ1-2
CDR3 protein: CASSGGTTYGYTF

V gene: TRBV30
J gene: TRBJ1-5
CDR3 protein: CAWRDSAGGYQPQHF

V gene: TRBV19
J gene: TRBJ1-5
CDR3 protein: CASSIFSNSNQPQHF

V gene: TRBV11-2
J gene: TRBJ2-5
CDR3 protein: CASSYLGGQETQYF

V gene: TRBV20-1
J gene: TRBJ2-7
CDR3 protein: CSARDPRHRELSYEQYF

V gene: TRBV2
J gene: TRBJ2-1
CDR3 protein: CASREGASYNEQFF

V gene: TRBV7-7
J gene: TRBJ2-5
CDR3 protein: CASSLVPLGGGLPQETQYF

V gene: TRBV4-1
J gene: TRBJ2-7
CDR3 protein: CASSQDLGLAGYEQYF

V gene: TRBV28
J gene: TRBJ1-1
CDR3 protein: CASSIWTGWTEAFF

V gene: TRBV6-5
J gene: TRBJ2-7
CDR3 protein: CAGSYRGLGREQYF

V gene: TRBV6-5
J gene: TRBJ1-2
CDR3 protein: CASSPAGQGDGYTF

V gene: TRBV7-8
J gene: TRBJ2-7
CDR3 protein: CASSLAVAGIAEEQYF

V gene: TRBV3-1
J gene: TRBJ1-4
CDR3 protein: CASSQEWWSTNEKLFF

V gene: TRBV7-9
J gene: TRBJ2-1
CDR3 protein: CASSTISGTSEQFF

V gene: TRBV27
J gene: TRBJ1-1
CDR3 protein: CASSLLLNTEAFF